The rows below give T cell receptor beta chains drawn from one sample of a study of T cells in Graves' hyperthyroidism and ophthalmopathy. TCRdb re-called the multiplex PCR reads with MiXCR, one entry per CDR3 protein. The data show 600,000 to 700,000 distinct CDR3 sequences, with over 12% seen just once and over 3.5% held by the top ten. The sample was blood. The receptors were gathered from a woman aged 40-49 years with Graves' ophthalmopathy. CDR3s include the opening cysteine and the closing phenylalanine or tryptophan. Each record gives: J gene, V gene, clone size, D gene, CDR3 protein, CDR3 DNA. A D gene is named only where the DNA matches it firmly. Some rows have no size entry. The others give once, few or many, or a class for an expanded clone.

TRBJ2-2 | TRBV12-3/TRBV12-4 | many | TRBD1 | CASSLGGTGSTGELFF | TGTGCCAGCAGTTTAGGCGGGACAGGGTCCACCGGGGAGCTGTTTTTT
TRBJ1-1 | TRBV12-3/TRBV12-4 | once | . | CASTSQRTTEAFF | TGTGCCAGCACCTCCCAGAGGACCACTGAAGCTTTCTTT
TRBJ2-5 | TRBV7-2 | many | . | CASSLDVQTSTQYF | TGTGCCAGCAGCTTAGATGTGCAAACTTCGACCCAGTACTTC
TRBJ2-6 | TRBV12-5 | few | TRBD1 | CASGRDRGSGANVLTF | TGTGCTAGTGGGCGCGACAGGGGCTCCGGGGCCAACGTCCTGACTTTC
TRBJ2-5 | TRBV6-1 | . | TRBD1 | CASSLSPGTEETQYF | TGTGCCAGCAGTCTAAGTCCCGGGACAGAAGAGACCCAGTACTTC
TRBJ1-5 | TRBV5-4 | . | . | CASSADINQPQHF | TGTGCCAGCAGCGCCGACATAAATCAGCCCCAGCATTTT
TRBJ2-7 | TRBV28 | many | . | CASSSTLYEQYF | TGTGCCAGCAGTTCCACCCTCTACGAGCAGTACTTC
TRBJ2-5 | TRBV27 | once | . | CASSLWAGPGETQYF | TGTGCCAGCAGTTTATGGGCGGGGCCCGGGGAGACCCAGTACTTC
TRBJ2-5 | TRBV4-1 | few | TRBD2 | CASSQASGEETQYF | TGCGCCAGCAGCCAAGCTAGCGGAGAAGAGACCCAGTACTTC
TRBJ2-2 | TRBV19 | . | TRBD1 | CASRQGESNTGELFF | TGTGCCAGTAGACAGGGGGAGTCGAACACCGGGGAGCTGTTTTTT
TRBJ2-7 | TRBV20-1 | many | . | CSASLGNYEQYF | TGCAGTGCTAGTCTCGGTAACTACGAGCAGTACTTC
TRBJ1-5 | TRBV5-5 | few | . | CASSLSQIQPQHF | TGTGCCAGCAGCTTGAGTCAAATTCAGCCCCAGCATTTT
TRBJ2-5 | TRBV12-3/TRBV12-4 | many | . | CASSLPGTVKETQYF | TGTGCCAGCAGTTTACCCGGGACCGTTAAGGAGACCCAGTACTTC
TRBJ2-7 | TRBV7-8 | many | . | CASSLLSNRGEQYF | TGTGCCAGCAGCTTACTCTCAAACCGCGGGGAGCAGTACTTC
TRBJ1-2 | TRBV7-9 | many | . | CASSYNANYGYTF | TGTGCCAGCAGCTATAACGCTAACTATGGCTACACCTTC
TRBJ2-7 | TRBV10-3 | many | . | CAISSDTGFGVYEQYF | TGTGCCATCAGTTCCGATACAGGGTTCGGGGTCTACGAGCAGTACTTC
TRBJ1-1 | TRBV7-2 | many | . | CASSLGVGTEAFF | TGTGCCAGCAGCCTCGGGGTTGGGACTGAAGCTTTCTTT
TRBJ1-5 | TRBV7-8 | many | . | CASSQGPGQPQHF | TGTGCCAGCAGTCAGGGGCCGGGTCAGCCCCAGCATTTT
TRBJ2-2 | TRBV2 | many | TRBD2 | CASIRGTSGSSGELFF | TGTGCCAGCATCAGAGGGACTAGCGGGAGCAGCGGGGAGCTGTTTTTT
TRBJ2-7 | TRBV6-2/TRBV6-3 | many | . | CASSYSARGRYEQYF | TGTGCCAGCAGTTACTCAGCCCGGGGGCGATACGAGCAGTACTTC
TRBJ2-7 | TRBV7-8 | many | . | CASSLVREGREQYF | TGTGCCAGCAGCTTAGTGAGAGAGGGGCGCGAGCAGTACTTC
TRBJ2-5 | TRBV5-1 | few | . | CASSFQQGKTQYF | TGCGCCAGCAGCTTCCAGCAGGGGAAGACCCAGTACTTC
TRBJ1-5 | TRBV4-1 | few | . | CASSQSSQTDSNQPQHF | TGCGCCAGCAGCCAATCTAGTCAGACAGATAGCAATCAGCCCCAGCATTTT
TRBJ2-7 | TRBV28 | many | . | CASSLTKNEQYF | TGTGCCAGCAGTTTAACGAAGAACGAGCAGTACTTC
TRBJ2-2 | TRBV20-1 | many | . | CSARDRRGTGELFF | TGCAGTGCTAGAGATAGGAGAGGCACCGGGGAGCTGTTTTTT
TRBJ2-5 | TRBV18 | many | . | CASSPSAKETQYF | TGTGCCAGCTCACCATCGGCGAAAGAGACCCAGTACTTC
TRBJ2-7 | TRBV6-2/TRBV6-3 | . | TRBD2 | CASSSPGLADRPYEQYF | TGTGCCAGCAGTTCCCCGGGACTAGCGGACCGACCCTACGAGCAGTACTTC
TRBJ2-7 | TRBV29-1 | many | TRBD2 | CSVETSGRGGQYF | TGCAGCGTTGAAACTAGCGGGAGAGGAGGGCAGTACTTC
TRBJ1-1 | TRBV4-2 | many | TRBD1 | CASGRDRGLNTEAFF | TGTGCCAGCGGCCGGGACAGGGGGCTGAACACTGAAGCTTTCTTT
TRBJ1-1 | TRBV28 | many | . | CASSLSRVGEAFF | TGTGCCAGCAGTTTGAGCAGGGTAGGTGAAGCTTTCTTT
TRBJ1-2 | TRBV6-5 | many | . | CASSTRGGDGYTF | TGTGCCAGCAGCACCCGGGGGGGGGATGGCTACACCTTC
TRBJ1-5 | TRBV12-3/TRBV12-4 | . | . | CASSLHGAGNQPQHF | TGTGCCAGCAGTTTGCATGGGGCCGGCAATCAGCCCCAGCATTTT
TRBJ1-2 | TRBV19 | few | . | CASSISQGRYGYTF | TGTGCCAGTAGTATAAGTCAGGGTCGGTATGGCTACACCTTC
TRBJ2-7 | TRBV12-3/TRBV12-4 | many | TRBD1 | CASNRQGRSYEQYF | TGTGCCAGCAATCGACAGGGAAGGTCCTACGAGCAGTACTTC
TRBJ2-7 | TRBV28 | many | . | CASSLPGTVGEQYF | TGTGCCAGCAGTTTGCCCGGGACGGTGGGCGAGCAGTACTTC
TRBJ2-7 | TRBV18 | . | . | CASSNVGEEQYF | TGTGCCAGCTCGAACGTAGGTGAAGAGCAGTACTTC
TRBJ2-3 | TRBV27 | few | . | CASSSLLGHTDTQYF | TGTGCCAGCAGTTCCCTCCTGGGGCACACAGATACGCAGTATTTT
TRBJ1-2 | TRBV7-2 | . | . | CASSLPGPNYGYTF | TGTGCCAGCAGCTTACCAGGGCCTAACTATGGCTACACCTTC
TRBJ2-7 | TRBV28 | few | TRBD2 | CASSFSSGLSYEQYF | TGTGCCAGCAGTTTCTCTAGCGGGTTATCCTACGAGCAGTACTTC
TRBJ2-7 | TRBV6-2/TRBV6-3 | many | . | CASLNRVGYEQYF | TGTGCCAGCCTTAACAGGGTCGGGTACGAGCAGTACTTC
TRBJ2-4 | TRBV6-5 | many | TRBD1 | CASSYSDRTNIQYF | TGTGCCAGCAGTTACTCGGACAGGACAAACATTCAGTACTTC
TRBJ1-5 | TRBV5-5 | few | . | CASSEGSEVYQPQHF | TGTGCCAGCAGCGAAGGATCTGAGGTGTATCAGCCCCAGCATTTT
TRBJ2-2 | TRBV20-1 | many | . | CSAPLGNWNTGELFF | TGCAGTGCCCCACTGGGGAACTGGAACACCGGGGAGCTGTTTTTT
TRBJ1-5 | TRBV24-1 | many | . | CATSDSGYQPQHF | TGTGCCACCAGTGATTCAGGGTATCAGCCCCAGCATTTT
TRBJ1-2 | TRBV6-5 | many | . | CASSYSSDASHGYTF | TGTGCCAGCAGTTACTCGTCGGACGCAAGCCATGGCTACACCTTC
TRBJ2-7 | TRBV6-5 | many | . | CASSYEAKGRRKGEQYF | TGTGCCAGCAGTTACGAGGCGAAGGGCCGCCGAAAGGGCGAGCAGTACTTC